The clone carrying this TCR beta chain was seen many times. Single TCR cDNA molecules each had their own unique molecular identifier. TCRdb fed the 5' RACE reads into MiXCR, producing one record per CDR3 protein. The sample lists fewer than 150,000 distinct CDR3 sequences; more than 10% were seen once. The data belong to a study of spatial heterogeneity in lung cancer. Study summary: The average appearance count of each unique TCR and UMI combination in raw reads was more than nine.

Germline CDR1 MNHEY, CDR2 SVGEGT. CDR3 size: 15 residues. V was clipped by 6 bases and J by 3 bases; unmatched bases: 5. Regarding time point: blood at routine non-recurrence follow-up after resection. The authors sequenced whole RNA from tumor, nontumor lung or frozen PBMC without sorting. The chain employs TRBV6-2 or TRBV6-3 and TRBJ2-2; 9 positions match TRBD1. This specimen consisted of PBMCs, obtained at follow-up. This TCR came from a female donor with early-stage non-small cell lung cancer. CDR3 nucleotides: TGTGCCAGCAGGGGACAGGGTTTGGACACCGGGGAGCTGTTTTTT. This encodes CASRGQGLDTGELFF.